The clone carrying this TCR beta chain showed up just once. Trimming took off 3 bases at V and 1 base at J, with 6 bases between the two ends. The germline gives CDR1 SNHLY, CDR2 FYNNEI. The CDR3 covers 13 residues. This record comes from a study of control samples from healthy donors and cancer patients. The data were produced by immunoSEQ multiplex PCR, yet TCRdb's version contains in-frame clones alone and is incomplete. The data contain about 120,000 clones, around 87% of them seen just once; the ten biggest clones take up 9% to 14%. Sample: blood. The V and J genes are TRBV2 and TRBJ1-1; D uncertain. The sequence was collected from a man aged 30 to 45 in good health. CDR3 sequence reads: CASSENRNTEAFF. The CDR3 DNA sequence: TGTGCCAGCAGTGAGAACAGGAACACTGAAGCTTTCTTT.